These T cell receptor beta chains were read from a single sample in a study of a mutant IDH1 vaccine in newly diagnosed glioma. Profiled with immunoSEQ multiplex PCR; TCRdb holds only in-frame clones, not every one. The data show about 52,000 clones, around three quarters seen once. These receptors' targets are unknown. Specimen: PBMCs, collected from a glioma patient whose treatment included an IDH1 peptide vaccine. Receptors were obtained from a woman in her thirties or forties with glioma. Some clones in this sample may be carry-over from other donors' samples. Each CDR3 is given with its conserved first and last residue. Fields, in order: J gene, V gene, clone size, D gene, CDR3 DNA, CDR3 protein. D genes are given only for firm matches. The size of a clone is reported for some rows only, either as once, few or many, or as a class for expanded clones.

j_gene: TRBJ1-1; v_gene: TRBV30; abundance: .; d_gene: .; CDR3nt: TGTGCCTGGAGTACCAGTAGGTTTTCCGAAGCTTTCTTT; CDR3aa: CAWSTSRFSEAFF
j_gene: TRBJ2-1; v_gene: TRBV6-5; abundance: .; d_gene: .; CDR3nt: TGTGCCAGCAGTTTCTCTAGGGAGGATGAGCAGTTCTTC; CDR3aa: CASSFSREDEQFF
j_gene: TRBJ2-3; v_gene: TRBV9; abundance: once; d_gene: TRBD2; CDR3nt: TGTGCCAGCAGCGTAGTAACTAGCGGGGATCGCACAGATACGCAGTATTTT; CDR3aa: CASSVVTSGDRTDTQYF
j_gene: TRBJ2-4; v_gene: TRBV7-2; abundance: .; d_gene: TRBD1; CDR3nt: TGTGCCAGCAGCTTCTCCGGGACAGGGGTGGCCAAAAACATTCAGTACTTC; CDR3aa: CASSFSGTGVAKNIQYF
j_gene: TRBJ2-2; v_gene: TRBV5-1; abundance: .; d_gene: .; CDR3nt: TGCGCCAGCCGAGCGGCGGTTTTAGACGGGGAGCTGTTTTTT; CDR3aa: CASRAAVLDGELFF
j_gene: TRBJ2-7; v_gene: TRBV5-6; abundance: .; d_gene: .; CDR3nt: TGTGCCAGCAGCTTGGGAAGGGCGGGGCGATCCTACGAGCAGTACTTC; CDR3aa: CASSLGRAGRSYEQYF
j_gene: TRBJ1-3; v_gene: TRBV6-5; abundance: .; d_gene: .; CDR3nt: TGTGCCAGCAGTTACGGGGGGAGTGGCTCTGGAAACACCATATATTTT; CDR3aa: CASSYGGSGSGNTIYF
j_gene: TRBJ2-5; v_gene: TRBV7-6; abundance: .; d_gene: TRBD2; CDR3nt: TGTGCCAGCAGGTCCGGCGGGGGGGGCGGAGGAGAGACCCAGTACTTC; CDR3aa: CASRSGGGGGGETQYF
j_gene: TRBJ2-3; v_gene: TRBV29-1; abundance: .; d_gene: TRBD2; CDR3nt: TGCAGCGTTGTGGGGACTAGCGGAAAGGCAGATACGCAGTATTTT; CDR3aa: CSVVGTSGKADTQYF
j_gene: TRBJ2-4; v_gene: TRBV29-1; abundance: few; d_gene: TRBD2; CDR3nt: TGCAGCGTGTTGGGAGGGACGGCCAAAAACATTCAGTACTTC; CDR3aa: CSVLGGTAKNIQYF
j_gene: TRBJ2-3; v_gene: TRBV5-1; abundance: .; d_gene: .; CDR3nt: TGCGCCAGCAGCTTGTTGGGCCCCGCAGATACGCAGTATTTT; CDR3aa: CASSLLGPADTQYF
j_gene: TRBJ1-1; v_gene: TRBV2; abundance: .; d_gene: TRBD1; CDR3nt: TGTGCCAGCAGATTTAGACAGGGGGCCCTTTTCACTGAAGCTTTCTTT; CDR3aa: CASRFRQGALFTEAFF
j_gene: TRBJ1-1; v_gene: TRBV4-3; abundance: .; d_gene: .; CDR3nt: TGCGCCAGCAGCCAAGTGGGGTCGAACATTGAAGCTTTCTTT; CDR3aa: CASSQVGSNIEAFF
j_gene: TRBJ2-5; v_gene: TRBV9; abundance: .; d_gene: .; CDR3nt: TGTGCCAGCAGCGCGCCTTACCAAGAGACCCAGTACTTC; CDR3aa: CASSAPYQETQYF
j_gene: TRBJ1-1; v_gene: TRBV9; abundance: .; d_gene: TRBD1; CDR3nt: TGTGCCAGCACTACCTCCGGGACAGGGGACATTTCGAACACTGAAGCTTTCTTT; CDR3aa: CASTTSGTGDISNTEAFF
j_gene: TRBJ2-3; v_gene: TRBV9; abundance: .; d_gene: TRBD2; CDR3nt: TGTGCCAGCGGAACTAGCGGTTCTAGCACAGATACGCAGTATTTT; CDR3aa: CASGTSGSSTDTQYF
j_gene: TRBJ2-5; v_gene: TRBV9; abundance: .; d_gene: TRBD2; CDR3nt: TGTGCCAGCAGCGTAGCCACCGGGGGGTGGAAGACCCAGTACTTC; CDR3aa: CASSVATGGWKTQYF
j_gene: TRBJ2-1; v_gene: TRBV6-1; abundance: .; d_gene: .; CDR3nt: TGTGCCAGCAGTGAATCTAGTGGTACCTACAATGAGCAGTTCTTC; CDR3aa: CASSESSGTYNEQFF
j_gene: TRBJ1-1; v_gene: TRBV28; abundance: .; d_gene: .; CDR3nt: TGTGCCAGCACACTCCCCCCGGGGAGGCGGACTGAAGCTTTCTTT; CDR3aa: CASTLPPGRRTEAFF
j_gene: TRBJ1-4; v_gene: TRBV19; abundance: few; d_gene: .; CDR3nt: TGTGCCAGTACGAAGAGGGTCGGTGAAAAACTGTTTTTT; CDR3aa: CASTKRVGEKLFF
j_gene: TRBJ1-1; v_gene: TRBV4-1; abundance: once; d_gene: TRBD1; CDR3nt: TGCGCCAGCAGCCAAGTGGTTCCGGGACAGGGGTATACTCCTGAAGCTTTCTTT; CDR3aa: CASSQVVPGQGYTPEAFF
j_gene: TRBJ1-4; v_gene: TRBV5-1; abundance: .; d_gene: .; CDR3nt: TGCGCCAGCAGCAACCGTGGGGGTGGAGAAAAACTGTTTTTT; CDR3aa: CASSNRGGGEKLFF
j_gene: TRBJ1-3; v_gene: TRBV7-2; abundance: .; d_gene: TRBD1; CDR3nt: TGTGCCAGCAGCTTAGCGGGGACAGGGGTTGGAAACACCATATATTTT; CDR3aa: CASSLAGTGVGNTIYF
j_gene: TRBJ2-5; v_gene: TRBV20-1; abundance: .; d_gene: .; CDR3nt: TGCAGTGCCTTAAGGGCCCAGACCCAGTACTTC; CDR3aa: CSALRAQTQYF
j_gene: TRBJ1-2; v_gene: TRBV25-1; abundance: .; d_gene: TRBD1; CDR3nt: TGTGCCAGCAGTACAGACAGGGGACTAACCTATGGCTACACCTTC; CDR3aa: CASSTDRGLTYGYTF
j_gene: TRBJ1-5; v_gene: TRBV19; abundance: .; d_gene: .; CDR3nt: TGTGCCAGTAGTATCCTTTATAGCAATCAGCCCCAGCATTTT; CDR3aa: CASSILYSNQPQHF
j_gene: TRBJ1-3; v_gene: TRBV6-1; abundance: few; d_gene: TRBD1; CDR3nt: TGTGCCAGCAGGATGACAGGGATGGGGAACACCATATATTTT; CDR3aa: CASRMTGMGNTIYF
j_gene: TRBJ2-5; v_gene: TRBV10-2; abundance: .; d_gene: .; CDR3nt: TGCGCCAGCAGTGAGTCAGGAAAGACCCAGTACTTC; CDR3aa: CASSESGKTQYF
j_gene: TRBJ1-6; v_gene: TRBV7-2; abundance: .; d_gene: .; CDR3nt: TGTGCCAGCAGCTTACTCCCAGGTTCAAATTCACCCCTCCACTTT; CDR3aa: CASSLLPGSNSPLHF
j_gene: TRBJ1-2; v_gene: TRBV12-5; abundance: .; d_gene: .; CDR3nt: TGTGCTAGTGGTCCCGGCAGAGGAGACGGCTACACCTTC; CDR3aa: CASGPGRGDGYTF
j_gene: TRBJ1-5; v_gene: TRBV9; abundance: few; d_gene: .; CDR3nt: TGTGCCAGCAGCGGGGGGGGCAATCAGCCCCAGCATTTT; CDR3aa: CASSGGGNQPQHF
j_gene: TRBJ1-4; v_gene: TRBV10-3; abundance: .; d_gene: TRBD1; CDR3nt: TGTGCCATCAGCCGGGACAGGGGATCGGAAAAACTGTTTTTT; CDR3aa: CAISRDRGSEKLFF
j_gene: TRBJ1-4; v_gene: TRBV6-6; abundance: .; d_gene: TRBD1; CDR3nt: TGTGCCAGCAGTTTCCGGACAGGCCTTAATGAAAAACTGTTTTTT; CDR3aa: CASSFRTGLNEKLFF
j_gene: TRBJ1-1; v_gene: TRBV9; abundance: .; d_gene: .; CDR3nt: TGTGCCAGCAGCCCCCACAGAGAGGTGATTAAGAACACTGAAGCTTTCTTT; CDR3aa: CASSPHREVIKNTEAFF
j_gene: TRBJ1-1; v_gene: TRBV2; abundance: .; d_gene: .; CDR3nt: TGTGCCAGCAGTGAAAGGGGGGGGGATGAGAACACTGAAGCTTTCTTT; CDR3aa: CASSERGGDENTEAFF
j_gene: TRBJ1-2; v_gene: TRBV21-1; abundance: .; d_gene: .; CDR3nt: TGTGCCAGCAGCAAGGTAAGGGCGGCCTATGGCTACACCTTC; CDR3aa: CASSKVRAAYGYTF
j_gene: TRBJ2-7; v_gene: TRBV11-2; abundance: .; d_gene: TRBD2; CDR3nt: TGTGCCAGCAGCTTAGGAGAGCGGGGGAACTACGAGCAGTACTTC; CDR3aa: CASSLGERGNYEQYF
j_gene: TRBJ1-4; v_gene: TRBV19; abundance: .; d_gene: TRBD1; CDR3nt: TGTGCCAGTAGTGACTACAGGGGAGGCGAAAAACTGTTTTTT; CDR3aa: CASSDYRGGEKLFF
j_gene: TRBJ2-5; v_gene: TRBV2; abundance: .; d_gene: TRBD2; CDR3nt: TGTGCCAGCAGAGCCGGGACTAGCTTGGAGACCCAGTACTTC; CDR3aa: CASRAGTSLETQYF
j_gene: TRBJ1-5; v_gene: TRBV19; abundance: .; d_gene: TRBD1; CDR3nt: TGTGCCAGTAAGGACAGGGGAACTCAGCCCCAGCATTTT; CDR3aa: CASKDRGTQPQHF
j_gene: TRBJ2-5; v_gene: TRBV7-9; abundance: .; d_gene: TRBD2; CDR3nt: TGTGCCAGCAGCTTAGGACTAGCGGGAGGAGAGACCCAGTACTTC; CDR3aa: CASSLGLAGGETQYF
j_gene: TRBJ1-2; v_gene: TRBV30; abundance: .; d_gene: TRBD1; CDR3nt: TGTGCCTTAACCAGGGGGCAAGGTTATGGCTACACCTTC; CDR3aa: CALTRGQGYGYTF